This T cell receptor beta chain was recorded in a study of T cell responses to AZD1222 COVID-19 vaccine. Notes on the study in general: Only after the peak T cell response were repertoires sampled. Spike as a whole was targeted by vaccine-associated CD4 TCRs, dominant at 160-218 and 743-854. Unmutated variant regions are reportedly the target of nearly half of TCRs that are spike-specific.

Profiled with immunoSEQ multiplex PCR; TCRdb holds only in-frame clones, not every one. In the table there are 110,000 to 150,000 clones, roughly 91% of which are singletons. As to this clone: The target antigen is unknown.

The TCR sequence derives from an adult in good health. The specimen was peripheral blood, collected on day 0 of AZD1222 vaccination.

In nucleotides, the CDR3 is TGTGCCAGTAGTACGCCCAGGAGCACTGAAGCTTTCTTT. Its protein is CASSTPRSTEAFF. V usage is TRBV19 and J usage is TRBJ1-1; unclear D gene. CDR1 is LNHDA, CDR2 SQIVND, per germline (reference sequence). Deletions cut 4 bases from V and 4 bases from J, with 10 bases between. The CDR3 has 13 amino acids.